The entry below gives a single TCR delta chain sequence along with its context. This clone was seen only a few times. Its antigen is unknown. TCRdb records a much larger clone's protein for this DNA, with a difference at residues 11 and 13 that likely arises from a read error; the protein given is the translation of the DNA. Genomic DNA from peripheral blood mononuclear cells isolated from patients and controls was used for TCR sequencing. As controls, approximately 23 healthy adult blood donors (median age approximately 60 years; roughly twelve males and roughly eleven females) were included and were matched to patients for age and sex. This sample is part of a study of gamma delta lymphoproliferative disorders and STAT genes (dated by TCRdb to the late 2010s). At the level of the whole study: The LymphoTrack Dx TCRG Assay was used to prepare gamma-chain libraries from at least 50 ng of genomic DNA. The study profiled TCR gamma and delta CDR3 repertoires by deep sequencing in Tgammadelta lymphoproliferative disease patients and healthy controls, within a larger immunophenotypic and STAT-mutation study. Since no corresponding Invivoscribe delta assay was available, delta-chain libraries were prepared following the standard operating procedure of the EuroClonality-NGS working group. To confirm the results, all delta-chain samples and a couple of gamma-chain samples were sequenced a second time. The paper's findings and limits, for the study overall: In whole-repertoire clustering, patient gamma repertoires grouped separately from healthy controls, whereas delta repertoires showed no separation between groups. Almost every major gamma and delta clonotype found in patients was public, meaning shared with at least one healthy donor, with just a couple of gamma clonotypes being private to disease. It was noted by the authors that NGS specificity may be reduced at low frequencies, so confirmation of the public or private nature of leukemic clones is needed. Leukemic cells were skewed toward terminal effectors, whereas control T cells likely spanned varied maturation stages, a difference potentially limiting comparisons between patients and controls.

Both library preparation methods relied on multiplex PCR with primers aimed at conserved V and J regions of the TCR genes. The amplicons were purified, pooled and then sequenced on an Illumina MiSeq platform. Under the source paper's analysis protocol: V(D)J alignment, clonotype assembly and translation were handled by MiXCR, while functionality assessment and CDR3 repertoire analyses were done with VDJtools. CDR3 was defined according to IMGT, and analyses were limited to productive sequences using functional genes, with ORF genes and pseudogenes excluded. A custom Python script searched for identical amino acid CDR3s of major clonotypes (frequency >=5%) across all patients and controls. Clonotype frequencies in patients versus controls were compared with a one-sided non-parametric Wilcoxon test. For TCRdb, the public reads were processed anew by CATT, and duplicate DNA sequences were folded into one row. The authors' filters were not applied to this entry. This sample comprises over 950 delta-chain clones, 2.4% of them detected only once. The ten largest clones capture around 88% of the sample.

Material for sequencing was blood. This sequence originates from a human donor in good health.

The CDR3 reads as follows: CACDKIPLGDQKSTDKLIF. In nucleotides, the sequence is TGTGCCTGTGACAAAATTCCCTTGGGGGATCAAAAATCCACCGATAAACTCATCTTT. The V and J segments used are TRDV2 and TRDJ1; TRDD3 fits 8 bases in the junction. V is cut back by 2 bases and J by 1 base, with 17 bases in the junction unmatched. The germline V gene yields GEAIGNYY for CDR1 and EKD for CDR2. The CDR3 covers 19 residues, taking in both the cysteine and the phenylalanine. Of all the DNA, just the CDR3 is kept, 57 bases in frame from base 1.